This TCR beta chain comes out of a study of blood T cell repertoires in COVID-19. Per the study methods: Estimation of nucleated cell counts relied on the amplification of reference gene primers. Sequencing used immunoSEQ multiplex PCR; TCRdb keeps in-frame clones, though not all of them. The V and J calls and clone size are taken from that table; D and trimming were inferred from the DNA. The top ten clones hold approximately 1.8% of a sample with roughly 500,000 clones, roughly 90% of them seen once. V trimming: 4 bases; J trimming: 3 bases; junction bases outside the gene matches: 13. CDR1 and CDR2 from the germline V gene are MNHEY and SMNVEV (reference sequence). The CDR3 is 18 amino acids.

Sequenced input: PBMCs or T cells enriched from blood (not recorded which). The origin of this receptor is a woman between 35 and 50 years old who had recovered from COVID-19. This chain connects TRBV27 to TRBJ2-5; 11 nucleotides line up with TRBD2. The CDR3 loop is CASSSRLAGGPGKETQYF. CDR3 DNA: TGTGCCAGCAGTTCCCGTTTAGCGGGAGGGCCTGGAAAAGAGACCCAGTACTTC.